One sample yielded the 11 T cell receptor beta chains listed below, sequenced in a study of cytomegalovirus exposure and HLA in healthy donors. Vbeta (60) and Jbeta (13) primers were used in the PCR. Profiling relied on immunoSEQ multiplex PCR, and the TCRdb table lists in-frame clones only, not all of them. Here the sample spans 95,000 to 100,000 clones, 74% being singletons. Sequenced material: PBMCs. These receptors originate from a male donor in good health and CMV-seronegative.

J is TRBJ2-7 and V is TRBV7-6; D is ambiguous. In germline, CDR1 is SGHVS, CDR2 FNYEAQ. The CDR3 is 14 amino acids. The germline V and J ends were trimmed by 1 base and 0 bases, with 7 bases remaining between them. CDR3 loop: CASSLGRSSYEQYF. CDR3 sequence (DNA): TGTGCCAGCAGCTTAGGGCGGAGCTCCTACGAGCAGTACTTC.

V usage is TRBV4-2 and J usage is TRBJ2-1, with unresolved D. The CDR3 is made up of 15 amino acids. Trimming removed 2 bases at V and 5 bases at J, with 13 bases between. Germline loops: CDR1 LGHNA, CDR2 YNFKEQ. The chain's CDR3 is CASSQSVQPDNEQFF. CDR3 DNA sequence: TGTGCCAGCAGCCAATCTGTACAGCCAGACAATGAGCAGTTCTTC.

This clone showed up just once. V gene TRBV13 combines with J gene TRBJ2-1; 12 nucleotides agree with TRBD2. The trim removed 5 bases at V and 10 bases at J, leaving 9 bases unmatched. The CDR3 spans 15 residues. In germline, CDR1 is PRHDT, CDR2 FYEKMQ (reference sequence). The DNA for the CDR3 is TGTGCCAGCAGCCCGACTAGCGGGAGAGGGGTGGAGCAGTTCTTC. This gives the protein CASSPTSGRGVEQFF.

The chain employs TRBV30 and TRBJ1-4; 9 nucleotides match TRBD1. The CDR3 extends over 15 amino acids. J gave up 7 bases and V 5 bases, and 11 bases lay outside the gene matches. The germline V gene encodes CDR1 GTSNPN and CDR2 SVGIG (reference sequence). DNA of the CDR3: TGTGCCTGGGCCCGACAGGGGGACGTGGGTGAAAAACTGTTTTTT. It encodes CAWARQGDVGEKLFF.

The chain uses TRBV11-2 and TRBJ2-3; TRBD2 agrees at 8 bases. The germline V gene encodes CDR1 SGHAT and CDR2 FQNNGV. The V and J ends lost 7 bases and 4 bases, in that order; junction bases with no gene match: 13. The CDR3 has 16 residues. Written as DNA, the CDR3 is TGTGCCAGCAATCTCTTGGCGGGAGGCTTAGCAGATACGCAGTATTTT. Amino acid sequence: CASNLLAGGLADTQYF.

This chain links TRBV4-1 with TRBJ1-5; perhaps TRBD1 as D (5 bases). The CDR3 runs to 14 residues. CDR1 is MGHRA, CDR2 YSYEKL, per germline. V was shortened by 0 bases and J by 5 bases, with 8 bases between the two germline ends. As DNA, the CDR3 is TGCGCCAGCAGCCAAGATCCAGGGTATCAGCCCCAGCATTTT. Translating it yields CASSQDPGYQPQHF.

This chain connects TRBV5-6 to TRBJ2-1; tentatively, D is TRBD2 (5 bases). V was pared by 0 bases and J by 9 bases, with 19 bases between. The CDR3 is 16 residues long. Per germline, CDR1 SGHDT and CDR2 YYEEEE. In DNA form, the CDR3 reads TGTGCCAGCAGCTTGGCCGGACTCAAACAAGTGGGTGAGCAGTTCTTC. Protein sequence: CASSLAGLKQVGEQFF.

The chain joins TRBV2 to TRBJ2-2, with TRBD1 matching 9 bases. V was pared by 6 bases and J by 5 bases, with 4 bases of the junction left unmatched. This CDR3 region has 14 residues. Germline CDR1 is SNHLY and CDR2 is FYNNEI. DNA for the CDR3: TGTGCCAGCAGAGGACAGGGGCGGACCGGGGAGCTGTTTTTT. This encodes CASRGQGRTGELFF. The whole variable domain, remainder taken from reference TRBV2 and TRBJ2-2, is EPEVTQTPSHQVTQMGQEVILRCVPISNHLYFYWYRQILGQKVEFLVSFYNNEISEKSEIFDDQFSVERPDGSNFTLKIRSTKLEDSAMYFCASRGQGRTGELFFGEGSRLTVL.

This chain uses TRBV11-2 with TRBJ2-7, with 9 bases aligning to TRBD2. V gave up 6 bases and J gave up 4 bases; unmatched junction bases: 7. The CDR3 loop spans 14 amino acids. Germline CDR1 is SGHAT and CDR2 is FQNNGV. The CDR3 sequence is CASSRTSVSYEQYF. Written as DNA, the CDR3 is TGTGCCAGCAGTCGGACTAGCGTTTCGTACGAGCAGTACTTC. Based on the CDR3 plus reference TRBV11-2 and TRBJ2-7, the full variable domain is EAGVAQSPRYKIIEKRQSVAFWCNPISGHATLYWYQQILGQGPKLLIQFQNNGVVDDSQLPKDRFSAERLKGVDSTLKIQPAKLEDSAVYLCASSRTSVSYEQYFGPGTRLTVT.

This clone was seen more than once but under ten times. V and J are TRBV7-8 and TRBJ1-2; D remains unclear. There are 14 residues in the CDR3. Germline CDR1 reads SGHVS; CDR2 reads FQNEAQ. V lost 1 base and J 1 base, leaving 7 bases between the germline ends. CDR3 in DNA: TGTGCCAGCAGCTTAGGCCGGGTTAACTATGGCTACACCTTC. The encoded protein is CASSLGRVNYGYTF.

This chain uses TRBV7-9 with TRBJ2-7; D perhaps matches TRBD1 (6 bases). V lost 4 bases to trimming and J lost 2 bases, with 15 bases between them. This CDR3 contains 15 residues. CDR1 and CDR2 (germline): SEHNR, FQNEAQ (reference sequence). CDR3 residues: CASSSPATGPYEQYF. CDR3 DNA sequence: TGTGCCAGCAGCTCCCCGGCGACAGGTCCCTACGAGCAGTACTTC.